This T cell receptor beta chain is from a study of beta chain features in type 1 diabetes. This clone was seen repeatedly, ten times or more. Its target is unknown. Other DNA sequences of this sample code for an identical CDR3. Per germline, CDR1 MNHEY and CDR2 SVGAGI. The CDR3 consists of 13 residues. V lost 2 bases to trimming and J lost 5 bases, with 6 bases between them. General study points: PCR might pick shorter templates more often, in the same way for patients and controls. Researchers report that Type 1 diabetes patients had moderately but significantly shorter TCRB CDR3s across all four CD4+ subsets.

Reverse transcription of all isolated RNA meant that expressed TCRB transcripts were sequenced. Repertoires were generated with immunoSEQ multiplex PCR, while TCRdb's copy carries only in-frame clones and drops some. The data show some 360,000 clones, around a tenth seen once. This receptor was taken from a man aged 30 to 39 with type 1 diabetes. The chain uses TRBV6-5 and TRBJ1-4, with D unresolved. The sample consisted of central memory CD4+ T cells from blood. CDR3 nucleotides: TGTGCCAGCAGTTACCGCCCGAATGAAAAACTGTTTTTT. Protein product: CASSYRPNEKLFF.